The rows below give T cell receptor beta chains drawn from one sample of a study of high-grade serous ovarian cancer treatment subgroups. Here immunoSEQ multiplex PCR was the method, and the copy in TCRdb shows in-frame clones only, minus some. The sample lists approximately 40,000 clones; 70% to 80% were seen once. Sequenced: tumor tissue. These receptors were collected from a human donor with high-grade serous ovarian cancer. Each CDR3 is given with its conserved first and last residue. D genes are given only for firm matches. Some rows have no size entry. The others give once, few or many, or a class for an expanded clone.

12 | TRBJ2-7 | NA | TRBV7-6 | NA | TGTGCCAGCAGCCTCAACAGTTACGAGCAGTACTTC | CASSLNSYEQYF
13 | TRBJ1-1 | NA | TRBV5-4 | NA | TGTGCCAGCAGCCGGAGTCCGGAGGATGAAGCTTTCTTT | CASSRSPEDEAFF
17 | TRBJ2-3 | TRBD2 | TRBV5-1 | NA | TGCGCCAGCAGCCCGGCGGCTAGCGGGAGGGGGGGAGATACGCAGTATTTT | CASSPAASGRGGDTQYF
13 | TRBJ2-3 | NA | TRBV5-1 | NA | TGCGCCAGCAGCTTGAGCCCCACAGATACGCAGTATTTT | CASSLSPTDTQYF
12 | TRBJ2-7 | NA | TRBV29-1 | NA | TGCAGCGTTGTCGGGGGCCCCTACGAGCAGTACTTC | CSVVGGPYEQYF
15 | TRBJ2-1 | TRBD1 | TRBV6-1 | NA | TGTGCCAGCAGAACTGCCCCGGGACAGGGGAATCGCGAGTTCTTC | CASRTAPGQGNREFF
17 | TRBJ1-5 | NA | TRBV4-2 | NA | TGTGCCAGCAGCCAAGTTAGATCTATAGGAAGGAATCAGCCCCAGCATTTT | CASSQVRSIGRNQPQHF
11 | TRBJ2-4 | NA | TRBV7-9 | NA | TGTGCCAGCAGCTACCAGGGTCTTCAGTACTTC | CASSYQGLQYF
17 | TRBJ2-5 | NA | TRBV11-2 | NA | TGTGCCAGCAGCCAAATGCCCGGGAGCGCGAACGGAGAGACCCAGTACTTC | CASSQMPGSANGETQYF
15 | TRBJ1-2 | NA | TRBV19 | once | TGTGCCAGTAGTATCGGCAGGGAGAGGGCCTATGGCTACACCTTC | CASSIGRERAYGYTF
14 | TRBJ2-2 | NA | TRBV2 | NA | TGTGCCAGAGAGACGGGACAGAACACCGGGGAGCTGTTTTTT | CARETGQNTGELFF
14 | TRBJ2-7 | TRBD1 | TRBV2 | NA | TGTGCCAGCAGAAATACAGGGGTCAGTTACGAGCAGTACTTC | CASRNTGVSYEQYF
13 | TRBJ1-2 | NA | TRBV6-1 | NA | TGTGCCAGCTTGGAAGGGCCGAACTATGGCTACACCTTC | CASLEGPNYGYTF
16 | TRBJ1-2 | NA | TRBV5-8 | NA | TGTGCCAGCAGCCTGGGATGGCCAGGCGCTAACTATGGCTACACCTTC | CASSLGWPGANYGYTF
17 | TRBJ2-1 | TRBD2 | TRBV27 | NA | TGTGCCAGCAGTTCCAGAGGTACTAGCGGAACCGACAATGAGCAGTTCTTC | CASSSRGTSGTDNEQFF
16 | TRBJ2-5 | TRBD2 | TRBV29-1 | NA | TGCAGCGCCCCGAACGGACTAGCGGGATACCCCGCGACCCAGTACTTC | CSAPNGLAGYPATQYF